These 3 T cell receptor beta chains share one sample of origin, sequenced in a study of Graves' ophthalmopathy and Graves' hyperthyroidism. Amplification from RNA transcripts yielded the TCR beta CDR3 regions. RT-PCR was first run with HTBI primers, then multiplex PCR in a second round. One entry per CDR3 protein, called by TCRdb with MiXCR from the multiplex PCR reads. In the table there are a few hundred thousand distinct CDR3 sequences, roughly 14% of which are singletons. Sequenced material: peripheral blood. All receptors derive from a woman between 18 and 29 years old with stable Graves' hyperthyroidism.

This clonotype has a count of ten or more. CDR3 amino acids: CASKVGVTEAFF. Written as DNA, the CDR3 is TGTGCCAGTAAAGTCGGGGTTACTGAAGCTTTCTTT. The chain has TRBV19 and TRBJ1-1; no reliable D call. There are 12 residues in the CDR3. Germline CDR1 and CDR2: LNHDA and SQIVND (reference sequence). V shed 7 bases and J shed 5 bases, with 11 bases lying between them.

Only a few counts were recorded for this clonotype. The chain uses TRBV3-1 and TRBJ2-5; possibly TRBD1 or TRBD2 for D (5 bases each). Germline V gene sequence: CDR1 LGHDT, CDR2 YNNKEL (reference sequence). The CDR3 sequence is 14 residues long. The V end lost 3 bases, the J end lost 2 bases, and 10 bases lay between the germline ends. CDR3 bases: TGTGCCAGCAGCCAGAGGGGAGAGCAAGAGACCCAGTACTTC. This codes for CASSQRGEQETQYF.

This clonotype was seen repeatedly, ten times or more. This chain connects TRBV13 to TRBJ2-5, with 9 bases fitting TRBD2. Germline lookup yields CDR1 PRHDT and CDR2 FYEKMQ (reference sequence). The CDR3 runs to 16 residues. V shed 0 bases and J 5 bases; nucleotides not matched to a gene: 7. The CDR3 region is CASSLGAGGVRETQYF. Here the CDR3 DNA reads TGTGCCAGCAGCTTAGGAGCGGGGGGCGTTCGGGAGACCCAGTACTTC.